These 3 T cell receptor beta chains were all obtained from the same sample, sequenced in a study of Ad26.COV2.S vaccination and SARS-CoV-2 variants. The protocol was immunoSEQ multiplex PCR, while the TCRdb copy is restricted to in-frame clones and leaves out a portion. The data contain some 450,000 clones, roughly 88% of them seen just once; the ten biggest clones take up about 4.5%. The treatment was: roughly 19 received Ad26.COV2.S at low or high dose, single or two shots; about 5 received placebo; per-sample allocation not given. Sampling was performed 63 days after the first vaccine or placebo injection. This material consisted of peripheral blood, taken in a trial of Ad26.COV2.S vaccine versus placebo. These receptors were collected from a person between 18 and 65 years old who received the Ad26.COV2.S COVID-19 vaccine or a placebo.

Only one count was recorded for this clone. The chain is built from TRBV28 and TRBJ2-5; D perhaps matches TRBD2 (6 bases). The CDR3 has 13 amino acids. Trimming stripped 5 bases from V and 3 bases from J, with 10 bases between. Germline V gene sequence: CDR1 MDHEN, CDR2 SYDVKM. In DNA form, the CDR3 reads TGTGCCAGCAGTCCCCGGGAGAAAGAGACCCAGTACTTC. It specifies CASSPREKETQYF. The full variable domain, with the rest looked up from reference TRBV28 and TRBJ2-5, is DVKVTQSSRYLVKRTGEKVFLECVQDMDHENMFWYRQDPGLGLRLIYFSYDVKMKEKGDIPEGYSVSREKKERFSLILESASTNQTSMYLCASSPREKETQYFGPGTRLLVL.

This chain uses TRBV12-3 or TRBV12-4 with TRBJ2-1; D unclear. The CDR3 length is 11 residues. V gave up 6 bases and J gave up 9 bases, with 9 bases separating them. DNA of the CDR3: TGTGCCAGCAGCCTCTTAGGTGAGCAGTTCTTC. It encodes CASSLLGEQFF.

The chain couples TRBV2 to TRBJ1-2, with 7 positions matching TRBD1. Germline assignment: CDR1 SNHLY and CDR2 FYNNEI. The CDR3 sequence is 15 residues long. V trimming: 4 bases; J trimming: 4 bases; junction bases outside the gene matches: 9. The CDR3 DNA reads as TGTGCCAGCAGTGGGGACAGTCCTGAAATCTATGGCTACACCTTC. It translates to CASSGDSPEIYGYTF.